This is a list of T cell receptor beta chains from one sample in a study of blood T cell repertoires in COVID-19. Sequencing used immunoSEQ multiplex PCR; TCRdb keeps in-frame clones, though not all of them. The sample comprises 250,000 to 350,000 clones, around nine tenths of which are singletons, and under 15% rests with the top ten. Sequenced input: peripheral blood. These receptors originate from a woman in her 70s with COVID-19, enrolled during active disease. CDR3s include the opening cysteine and the closing phenylalanine or tryptophan. Fields, in order: V gene, J gene, clone size, D gene, CDR3 protein, CDR3 DNA. The D gene is left open where the match is weak. Rows give clone size only sometimes, using once, few, many, or a class for an expanded clone.

v_call: TRBV29-1; j_call: TRBJ1-2; clone_size: NA; d_call: TRBD1; cdr3_aa: CSVRDSWDGYTF; cdr3_nt: TGCAGCGTACGGGACAGTTGGGATGGCTACACCTTC
v_call: TRBV23-1; j_call: TRBJ2-2; clone_size: once; d_call: NA; cdr3_aa: CASSRGGETGELFF; cdr3_nt: TGCGCCAGCAGTCGTGGAGGGGAGACCGGGGAGCTGTTTTTT
v_call: TRBV19; j_call: TRBJ2-5; clone_size: NA; d_call: TRBD1; cdr3_aa: CASSIGQGARETQYF; cdr3_nt: TGTGCCAGTAGTATAGGACAGGGGGCAAGAGAGACCCAGTACTTC
v_call: TRBV29-1; j_call: TRBJ2-3; clone_size: once; d_call: NA; cdr3_aa: CSVEETGGKDTQYF; cdr3_nt: TGCAGCGTTGAAGAAACAGGAGGGAAAGATACGCAGTATTTT
v_call: TRBV7-9; j_call: TRBJ1-5; clone_size: NA; d_call: TRBD1; cdr3_aa: CASSWTGGGQPQHF; cdr3_nt: TGTGCCAGCAGCTGGACAGGGGGGGGTCAGCCCCAGCATTTT
v_call: TRBV28; j_call: TRBJ1-1; clone_size: NA; d_call: NA; cdr3_aa: CASLGNTEAFF; cdr3_nt: TGTGCCAGCCTAGGGAACACTGAAGCTTTCTTT
v_call: TRBV27; j_call: TRBJ1-2; clone_size: NA; d_call: TRBD1; cdr3_aa: CASRDRVNYGYTF; cdr3_nt: TGTGCCAGCAGGGACAGGGTCAACTATGGCTACACCTTC
v_call: TRBV27; j_call: TRBJ2-2; clone_size: NA; d_call: NA; cdr3_aa: CASSLRGYTGELFF; cdr3_nt: TGTGCCAGCAGTTTACGGGGGTACACCGGGGAGCTGTTTTTT
v_call: TRBV3-1/TRBV3-2; j_call: TRBJ1-2; clone_size: NA; d_call: NA; cdr3_aa: CASSPLGRNYGYTF; cdr3_nt: TGTGCCAGCAGCCCCCTCGGCAGGAACTATGGCTACACCTTC
v_call: TRBV2; j_call: TRBJ2-3; clone_size: NA; d_call: TRBD2; cdr3_aa: CASTFLAGGGDTQYF; cdr3_nt: TGTGCCAGCACCTTTCTAGCGGGGGGAGGGGATACGCAGTATTTT
v_call: TRBV21-1; j_call: TRBJ2-6; clone_size: NA; d_call: NA; cdr3_aa: CASSTPRAARPSFGANVLTF; cdr3_nt: TGTGCCAGCAGCACCCCCAGGGCGGCGAGACCCTCCTTTGGGGCCAACGTCCTGACTTTC
v_call: TRBV7-3; j_call: TRBJ2-5; clone_size: NA; d_call: NA; cdr3_aa: CASSPSGGVQETQYF; cdr3_nt: TGTGCCAGCAGCCCCTCCGGAGGGGTACAAGAGACCCAGTACTTC
v_call: TRBV7-6; j_call: TRBJ1-2; clone_size: NA; d_call: NA; cdr3_aa: CASSLAPGDGYTF; cdr3_nt: TGTGCCAGCAGCTTAGCGCCGGGGGATGGCTACACCTTC
v_call: TRBV30; j_call: TRBJ1-6; clone_size: few; d_call: TRBD1; cdr3_aa: CAWSPPGQGGSPLHF; cdr3_nt: TGTGCCTGGAGTCCCCCGGGACAGGGCGGCTCACCCCTCCACTTT
v_call: TRBV3-1/TRBV3-2; j_call: TRBJ2-7; clone_size: once; d_call: TRBD1; cdr3_aa: CASSTDRGGEQYF; cdr3_nt: TGTGCCAGCAGCACAGACAGGGGTGGGGAGCAGTACTTC
v_call: TRBV20-1; j_call: TRBJ2-7; clone_size: NA; d_call: NA; cdr3_aa: CSASPVSYEQYF; cdr3_nt: TGCAGTGCTAGTCCGGTCTCCTACGAGCAGTACTTC
v_call: TRBV4-2; j_call: TRBJ2-3; clone_size: NA; d_call: NA; cdr3_aa: CASSQVGSGTDTQYF; cdr3_nt: TGTGCCAGCAGCCAAGTCGGCAGCGGCACAGATACGCAGTATTTT
v_call: TRBV24-1; j_call: TRBJ2-5; clone_size: NA; d_call: NA; cdr3_aa: CATSDLGSQETQYF; cdr3_nt: TGTGCCACCAGTGATTTGGGCAGCCAAGAGACCCAGTACTTC
v_call: TRBV5-1; j_call: TRBJ2-5; clone_size: NA; d_call: TRBD1; cdr3_aa: CASSFQGAQETQYF; cdr3_nt: TGCGCCAGCAGCTTTCAGGGGGCCCAAGAGACCCAGTACTTC
v_call: TRBV18; j_call: TRBJ2-3; clone_size: NA; d_call: NA; cdr3_aa: CASSPRQGGDTQYF; cdr3_nt: TGTGCCAGCTCACCACGGCAGGGTGGAGATACGCAGTATTTT
v_call: TRBV19; j_call: TRBJ1-1; clone_size: NA; d_call: NA; cdr3_aa: CASSIRAGLGQPAFF; cdr3_nt: TGTGCCAGTAGTATACGCGCCGGTCTAGGCCAGCCAGCTTTCTTT
v_call: TRBV29-1; j_call: TRBJ2-7; clone_size: NA; d_call: TRBD2; cdr3_aa: CSVVLAGEPGGEQYF; cdr3_nt: TGCAGCGTTGTTCTAGCGGGGGAGCCGGGGGGCGAGCAGTACTTC
v_call: TRBV11-2; j_call: TRBJ1-1; clone_size: NA; d_call: NA; cdr3_aa: CASSHTLAFF; cdr3_nt: TGTGCCAGCAGCCACACCTTAGCTTTCTTT
v_call: TRBV10-1; j_call: TRBJ2-3; clone_size: once; d_call: TRBD2; cdr3_aa: CASSEGLADTQYF; cdr3_nt: TGCGCCAGCAGTGAGGGACTAGCAGATACGCAGTATTTT
v_call: TRBV18; j_call: TRBJ2-1; clone_size: NA; d_call: TRBD1; cdr3_aa: CASSIDRVDEQFF; cdr3_nt: TGTGCCAGCTCAATCGACAGGGTGGATGAGCAGTTCTTC
v_call: TRBV28; j_call: TRBJ2-2; clone_size: NA; d_call: NA; cdr3_aa: CASSLWQTNTGELFF; cdr3_nt: TGTGCCAGCAGTTTGTGGCAAACGAACACCGGGGAGCTGTTTTTT
v_call: TRBV3-1/TRBV3-2; j_call: TRBJ2-5; clone_size: NA; d_call: NA; cdr3_aa: CASSPPRGETQYF; cdr3_nt: TGTGCCAGCAGCCCCCCAAGGGGGGAGACCCAGTACTTC
v_call: TRBV3-1/TRBV3-2; j_call: TRBJ1-2; clone_size: NA; d_call: NA; cdr3_aa: CASSQEVGANYGYTF; cdr3_nt: TGTGCCAGCAGCCAAGAAGTGGGAGCCAACTATGGCTACACCTTC
v_call: TRBV7-2; j_call: TRBJ2-7; clone_size: NA; d_call: TRBD2; cdr3_aa: CASSLGASGGYEQYF; cdr3_nt: TGTGCCAGCAGCTTAGGTGCTAGCGGGGGTTACGAGCAGTACTTC
v_call: TRBV19; j_call: TRBJ1-5; clone_size: NA; d_call: NA; cdr3_aa: CASSADRNQPQHF; cdr3_nt: TGTGCCAGTAGTGCCGACAGGAATCAGCCCCAGCATTTT
v_call: TRBV7-6; j_call: TRBJ1-4; clone_size: NA; d_call: TRBD1; cdr3_aa: CASSLYGTGEKLFF; cdr3_nt: TGTGCCAGCAGCCTGTACGGGACAGGTGAAAAACTGTTTTTT
v_call: TRBV10-3; j_call: TRBJ1-1; clone_size: NA; d_call: NA; cdr3_aa: CAITLSQNTEAFF; cdr3_nt: TGTGCCATCACCCTGTCACAGAACACTGAAGCTTTCTTT
v_call: TRBV19; j_call: TRBJ1-6; clone_size: NA; d_call: NA; cdr3_aa: CASSKRLGTNSPLHF; cdr3_nt: TGTGCCAGTAGTAAGAGGTTAGGGACAAATTCACCCCTCCACTTT
v_call: TRBV10-3; j_call: TRBJ2-5; clone_size: NA; d_call: NA; cdr3_aa: CAISWAGETQYF; cdr3_nt: TGTGCCATCAGTTGGGCGGGGGAGACCCAGTACTTC
v_call: TRBV7-2; j_call: TRBJ2-5; clone_size: NA; d_call: NA; cdr3_aa: CASSLGAGQETQYF; cdr3_nt: TGTGCCAGCAGCTTAGGGGCGGGCCAAGAGACCCAGTACTTC
v_call: TRBV18; j_call: TRBJ1-2; clone_size: NA; d_call: TRBD1; cdr3_aa: CASSPPGQGFLYGYTF; cdr3_nt: TGTGCCAGCTCACCACCGGGACAGGGGTTTCTCTATGGCTACACCTTC
v_call: TRBV12-3/TRBV12-4; j_call: TRBJ2-5; clone_size: NA; d_call: TRBD1; cdr3_aa: CASSQTGTKTQYF; cdr3_nt: TGTGCCAGCAGTCAGACAGGGACCAAGACCCAGTACTTC
v_call: TRBV6-1; j_call: TRBJ1-2; clone_size: NA; d_call: NA; cdr3_aa: CASSEKQGDGYTF; cdr3_nt: TGTGCCAGCAGTGAAAAACAGGGCGATGGCTACACCTTC
v_call: TRBV4-3; j_call: TRBJ1-1; clone_size: NA; d_call: TRBD1; cdr3_aa: CASSQDPRQGINEAFF; cdr3_nt: TGCGCCAGCAGCCAAGATCCCAGACAGGGGATTAATGAAGCTTTCTTT
v_call: TRBV24-1; j_call: TRBJ1-2; clone_size: NA; d_call: TRBD1; cdr3_aa: CATSGQGPDGYTF; cdr3_nt: TGTGCCACCAGTGGACAGGGGCCGGATGGCTACACCTTC
v_call: TRBV7-9; j_call: TRBJ1-1; clone_size: NA; d_call: NA; cdr3_aa: CASSRQGSTEAFF; cdr3_nt: TGTGCCAGCAGCCGGCAGGGATCCACTGAAGCTTTCTTT
v_call: TRBV3-1/TRBV3-2; j_call: TRBJ2-7; clone_size: NA; d_call: NA; cdr3_aa: CASSQVETSYEQYF; cdr3_nt: TGTGCCAGCAGCCAAGTGGAGACTTCCTACGAGCAGTACTTC
v_call: TRBV5-1; j_call: TRBJ2-3; clone_size: NA; d_call: NA; cdr3_aa: CASSLGQYRTDTQYF; cdr3_nt: TGCGCCAGCAGCTTGGGGCAGTACCGAACAGATACGCAGTATTTT
v_call: TRBV6-5; j_call: TRBJ1-2; clone_size: NA; d_call: TRBD1; cdr3_aa: CASRPTGDHYGYTF; cdr3_nt: TGTGCCAGCAGACCTACAGGGGACCACTATGGCTACACCTTC
v_call: TRBV28; j_call: TRBJ2-1; clone_size: NA; d_call: TRBD1; cdr3_aa: CAAGPTGQYYNEQFF; cdr3_nt: TGTGCCGCAGGCCCCACGGGACAGTACTACAATGAGCAGTTCTTC
v_call: TRBV5-1; j_call: TRBJ2-7; clone_size: NA; d_call: NA; cdr3_aa: CASRVSTSYEQYF; cdr3_nt: TGCGCCAGCAGGGTATCCACATCCTACGAGCAGTACTTC
v_call: TRBV11-3; j_call: TRBJ1-1; clone_size: NA; d_call: TRBD1; cdr3_aa: CASSLGQGAMNTEAFF; cdr3_nt: TGTGCCAGCAGCTTAGGGCAGGGGGCCATGAACACTGAAGCTTTCTTT
v_call: TRBV27; j_call: TRBJ1-6; clone_size: NA; d_call: TRBD1; cdr3_aa: CASSFGGQGFSPLHF; cdr3_nt: TGTGCCAGCAGTTTTGGGGGACAGGGTTTTTCACCCCTCCACTTT
v_call: TRBV7-2; j_call: TRBJ1-5; clone_size: NA; d_call: TRBD1; cdr3_aa: CASSLFGTGDNQPQHF; cdr3_nt: TGTGCCAGCAGCTTATTCGGGACAGGGGACAATCAGCCCCAGCATTTT